This T cell receptor (beta chain) was captured by sequencing in a study of blood T cell repertoires in COVID-19. Overall study: The analysed material was cDNA or gDNA that came from T cells, B-cell-depleted T cells, or PBMCs.

The assay was immunoSEQ multiplex PCR, and TCRdb's table has in-frame clones only and misses some. The table records 100,000 or so clones, roughly 85% of them present only once. Sequencing input: peripheral blood. This sequence was found in an older woman with active or convalescent COVID-19.

The DNA for the CDR3 is TGTGCCAGCAGGTTCCGGGACAGGGAAAGGAATTACGAGGCTAACTATGGCTACACCTTC. It translates to CASRFRDRERNYEANYGYTF. The chain joins TRBV27 to TRBJ1-2; 9 nucleotides align to TRBD1. Germline V gives CDR1 MNHEY, CDR2 SMNVEV (reference sequence). CDR3 size: 20 residues. V shed 6 bases and J 0 bases; nucleotides not matched to a gene: 20.